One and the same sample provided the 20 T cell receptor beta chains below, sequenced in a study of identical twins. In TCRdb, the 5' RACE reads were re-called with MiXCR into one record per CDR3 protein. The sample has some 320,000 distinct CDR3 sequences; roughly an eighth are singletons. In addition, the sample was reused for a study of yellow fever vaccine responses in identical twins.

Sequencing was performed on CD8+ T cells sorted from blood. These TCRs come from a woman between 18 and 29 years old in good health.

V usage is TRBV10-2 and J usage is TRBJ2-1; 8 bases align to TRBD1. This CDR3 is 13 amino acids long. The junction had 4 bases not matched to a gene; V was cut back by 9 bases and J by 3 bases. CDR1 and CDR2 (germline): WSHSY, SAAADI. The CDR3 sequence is CASNTGGYNEQFF. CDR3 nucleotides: TGCGCCAGTAATACAGGGGGCTACAATGAGCAGTTCTTC.

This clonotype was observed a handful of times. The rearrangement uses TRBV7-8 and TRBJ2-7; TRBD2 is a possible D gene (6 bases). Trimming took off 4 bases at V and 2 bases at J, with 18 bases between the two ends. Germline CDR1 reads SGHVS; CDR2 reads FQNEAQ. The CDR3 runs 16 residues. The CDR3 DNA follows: TGTGCCAGCAGCTCCCCCCCCCTAGCGACAACCTACGAGCAGTACTTC. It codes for CASSSPPLATTYEQYF.

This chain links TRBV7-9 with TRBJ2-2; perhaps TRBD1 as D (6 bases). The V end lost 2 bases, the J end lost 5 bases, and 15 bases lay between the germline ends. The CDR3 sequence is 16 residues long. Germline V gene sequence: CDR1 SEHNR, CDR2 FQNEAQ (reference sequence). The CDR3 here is CASSLLDQGPTGELFF. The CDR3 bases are TGTGCCAGCAGCTTACTCGATCAGGGGCCTACCGGGGAGCTGTTTTTT.

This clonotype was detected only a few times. CDR3: CASSLNPSGEPNEQFF. CDR3 in DNA: TGTGCCAGCAGCTTAAATCCTAGCGGGGAGCCCAATGAGCAGTTCTTC. This chain links TRBV7-9 with TRBJ2-1; 9 bases map to TRBD2. Looked up from germline, CDR1 is SEHNR and CDR2 is FQNEAQ (reference sequence). Trimming at V came to 2 bases and at J to 6 bases, leaving 8 bases not matched to a gene. The length of the CDR3 is 16 residues.

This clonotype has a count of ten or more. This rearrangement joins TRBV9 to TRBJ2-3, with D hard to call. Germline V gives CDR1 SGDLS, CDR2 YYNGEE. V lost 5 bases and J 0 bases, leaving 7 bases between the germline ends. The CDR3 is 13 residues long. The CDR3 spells CASSVGSTDTQYF. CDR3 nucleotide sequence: TGTGCCAGCAGTGTCGGCAGCACAGATACGCAGTATTTT.

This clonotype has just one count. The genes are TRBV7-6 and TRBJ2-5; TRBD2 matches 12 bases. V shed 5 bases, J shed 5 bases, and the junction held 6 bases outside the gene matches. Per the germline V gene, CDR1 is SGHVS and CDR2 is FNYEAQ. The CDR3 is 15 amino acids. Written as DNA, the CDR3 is TGTGCCAGCAGCACCCGACTAGCGGGAGTTGAGACCCAGTACTTC. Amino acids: CASSTRLAGVETQYF.

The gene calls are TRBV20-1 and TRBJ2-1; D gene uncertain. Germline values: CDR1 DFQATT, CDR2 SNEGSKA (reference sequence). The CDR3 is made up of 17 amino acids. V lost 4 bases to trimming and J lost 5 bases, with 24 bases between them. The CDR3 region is CSATLLQSRPLDNEQFF. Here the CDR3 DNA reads TGCAGTGCTACCCTACTACAAAGTCGACCCCTTGACAATGAGCAGTTCTTC.

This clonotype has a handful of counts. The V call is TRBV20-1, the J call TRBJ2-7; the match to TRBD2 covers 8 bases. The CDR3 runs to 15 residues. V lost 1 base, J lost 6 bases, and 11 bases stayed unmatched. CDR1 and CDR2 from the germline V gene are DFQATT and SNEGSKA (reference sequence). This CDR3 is CSARVAGGLGFEQYF. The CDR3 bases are TGCAGTGCTAGAGTCGCGGGAGGACTAGGGTTCGAGCAGTACTTC.

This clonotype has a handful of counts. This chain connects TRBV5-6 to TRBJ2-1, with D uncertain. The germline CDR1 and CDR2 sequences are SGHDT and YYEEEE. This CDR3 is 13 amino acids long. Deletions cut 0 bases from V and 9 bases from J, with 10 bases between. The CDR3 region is CASSLASAVEQFF. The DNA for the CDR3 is TGTGCCAGCAGCTTGGCCTCAGCTGTTGAGCAGTTCTTC. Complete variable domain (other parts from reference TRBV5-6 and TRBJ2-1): DAGVTQSPTHLIKTRGQQVTLRCSPKSGHDTVSWYQQALGQGPQFIFQYYEEEERQRGNFPDRFSGHQFPNYSSELNVNALLLGDSALYLCASSLASAVEQFFGPGTRLTVL.

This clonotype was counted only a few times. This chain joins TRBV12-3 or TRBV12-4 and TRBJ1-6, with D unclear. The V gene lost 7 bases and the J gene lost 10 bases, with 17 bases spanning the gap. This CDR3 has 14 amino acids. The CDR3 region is CASTGAASGSPLHF. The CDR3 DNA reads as TGTGCCAGCACAGGCGCCGCCTCTGGATCACCCCTCCACTTT.

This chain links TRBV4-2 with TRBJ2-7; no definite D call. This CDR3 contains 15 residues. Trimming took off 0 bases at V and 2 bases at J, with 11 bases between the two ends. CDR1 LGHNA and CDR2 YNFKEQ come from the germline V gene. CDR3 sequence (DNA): TGTGCCAGCAGCCAAGAGGGAACAGAGGCCTACGAGCAGTACTTC. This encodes CASSQEGTEAYEQYF.

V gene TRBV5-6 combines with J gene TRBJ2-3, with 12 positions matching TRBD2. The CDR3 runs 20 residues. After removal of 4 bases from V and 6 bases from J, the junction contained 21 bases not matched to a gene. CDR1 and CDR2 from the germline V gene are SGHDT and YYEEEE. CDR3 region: CASSRTGTSGPFYMSDTQYF. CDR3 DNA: TGTGCCAGCAGCCGTACCGGGACTAGCGGGCCCTTTTATATGTCGGATACGCAGTATTTT.

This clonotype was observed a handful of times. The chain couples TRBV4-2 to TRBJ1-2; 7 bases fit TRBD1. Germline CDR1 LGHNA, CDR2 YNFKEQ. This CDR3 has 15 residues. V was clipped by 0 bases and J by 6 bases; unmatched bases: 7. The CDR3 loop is CASSQEPTGNHGYTF. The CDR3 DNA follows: TGTGCCAGCAGCCAAGAACCGACAGGGAACCATGGCTACACCTTC.

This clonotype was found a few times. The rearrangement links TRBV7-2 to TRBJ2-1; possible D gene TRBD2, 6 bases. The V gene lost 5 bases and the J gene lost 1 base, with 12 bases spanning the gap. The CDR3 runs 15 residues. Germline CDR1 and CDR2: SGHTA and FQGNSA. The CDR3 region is CASSVTGTSYNEQFF. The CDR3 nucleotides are TGTGCCAGCAGCGTAACCGGGACTTCCTACAATGAGCAGTTCTTC.

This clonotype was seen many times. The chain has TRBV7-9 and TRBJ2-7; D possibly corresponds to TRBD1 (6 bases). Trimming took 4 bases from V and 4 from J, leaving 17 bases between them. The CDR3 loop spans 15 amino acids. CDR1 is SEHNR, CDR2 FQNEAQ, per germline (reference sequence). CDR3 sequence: CASSSGDLRRYEQYF. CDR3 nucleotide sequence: TGTGCCAGCAGCTCAGGGGACCTTCGCCGGTACGAGCAGTACTTC.

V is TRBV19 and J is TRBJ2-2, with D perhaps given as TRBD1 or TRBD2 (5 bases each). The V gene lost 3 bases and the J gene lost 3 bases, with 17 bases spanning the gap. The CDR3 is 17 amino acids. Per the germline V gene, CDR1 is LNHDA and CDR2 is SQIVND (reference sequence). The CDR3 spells CASSIWDRPAHTGELFF. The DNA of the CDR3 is TGTGCCAGTAGTATCTGGGACCGACCGGCCCACACCGGGGAGCTGTTTTTT.

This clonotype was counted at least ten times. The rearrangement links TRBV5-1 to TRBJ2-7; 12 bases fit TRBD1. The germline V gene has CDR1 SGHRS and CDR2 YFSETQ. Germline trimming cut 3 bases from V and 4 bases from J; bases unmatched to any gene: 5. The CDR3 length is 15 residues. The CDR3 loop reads CASSWGTGGEYEQYV. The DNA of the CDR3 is TGCGCCAGCAGCTGGGGGACAGGGGGCGAGTACGAGCAGTACGTC.

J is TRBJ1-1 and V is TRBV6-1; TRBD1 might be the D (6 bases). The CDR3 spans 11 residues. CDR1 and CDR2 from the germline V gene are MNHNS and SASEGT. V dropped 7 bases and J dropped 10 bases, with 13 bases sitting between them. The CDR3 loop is CASTYDRRAFF. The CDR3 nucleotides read TGTGCCAGCACCTACGACAGGAGAGCTTTCTTT.

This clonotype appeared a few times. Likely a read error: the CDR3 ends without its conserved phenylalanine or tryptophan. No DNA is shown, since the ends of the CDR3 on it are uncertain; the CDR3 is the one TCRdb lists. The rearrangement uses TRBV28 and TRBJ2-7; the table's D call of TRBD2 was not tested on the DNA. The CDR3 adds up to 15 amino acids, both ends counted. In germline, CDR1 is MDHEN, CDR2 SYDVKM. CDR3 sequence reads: CASSPGTSGRNPLIN.

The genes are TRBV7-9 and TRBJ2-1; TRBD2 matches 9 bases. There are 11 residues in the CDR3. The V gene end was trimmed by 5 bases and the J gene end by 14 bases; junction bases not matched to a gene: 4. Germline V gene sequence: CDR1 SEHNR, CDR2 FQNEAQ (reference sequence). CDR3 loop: CASSPGLAKFF. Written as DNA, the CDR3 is TGTGCCAGCAGCCCCGGACTAGCGAAGTTCTTC. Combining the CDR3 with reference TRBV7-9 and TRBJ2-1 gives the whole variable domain DTGVSQNPRHKITKRGQNVTFRCDPISEHNRLYWYRQTLGQGPEFLTYFQNEAQLEKSRLLSDRFSAERPKGSFSTLEIQRTEQGDSAMYLCASSPGLAKFFGPGTRLTVL.